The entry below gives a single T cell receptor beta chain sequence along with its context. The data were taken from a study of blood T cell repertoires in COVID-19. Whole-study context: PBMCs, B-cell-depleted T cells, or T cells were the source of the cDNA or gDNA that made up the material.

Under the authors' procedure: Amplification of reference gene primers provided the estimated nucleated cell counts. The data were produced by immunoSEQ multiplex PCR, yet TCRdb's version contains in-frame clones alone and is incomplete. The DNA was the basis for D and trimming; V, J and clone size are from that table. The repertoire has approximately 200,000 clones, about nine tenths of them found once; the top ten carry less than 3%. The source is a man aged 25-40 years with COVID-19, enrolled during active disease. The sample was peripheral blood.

In nucleotides, the CDR3 is TGTGCCATCCTGGGGCCCCCAACCTATGGCTACACCTTC. Its protein product is CAILGPPTYGYTF. The gene calls are TRBV12-3 or TRBV12-4 and TRBJ1-2; possibly TRBD1 for D (5 bases). V dropped 10 bases and J dropped 4 bases, with 16 bases sitting between them. The CDR3 runs to 13 residues.